The 20 T cell receptor beta chains reported below all come from one sample, sequenced in a study of blood T cell repertoires in COVID-19. Sequencing was performed with immunoSEQ multiplex PCR; in TCRdb, only in-frame clones are kept and a portion is missing. The sample has some 30,000 clones, around 87% seen once. The source material was peripheral blood. Receptors originate from a human donor in a cohort sampled during active COVID-19.

The V call is TRBV10-3, the J call TRBJ2-3; 10 nucleotides line up with TRBD2. The CDR3 runs to 15 residues. Germline V gene sequence: CDR1 ENHRY, CDR2 SYGVKD. V gave up 6 bases and J gave up 0 bases; unmatched junction bases: 3. The CDR3 here is CAIRELAGSTDTQYF. The CDR3 DNA reads as TGTGCCATCAGGGAACTAGCGGGGAGCACAGATACGCAGTATTTT.

The chain combines TRBV4-1 with TRBJ1-2, with D unresolved. Trimming removed 4 bases from V and 4 bases from J, with 13 bases in between. The CDR3 runs 14 residues. Germline CDR1 reads MGHRA; CDR2 reads YSYEKL. The CDR3 protein is CASSLLEGIYGYTF. In DNA, the CDR3 is TGCGCCAGCAGCCTCTTAGAGGGAATCTATGGCTACACCTTC.

The CDR3 loop reads CASGLLDITEAFF. CDR3 sequence (DNA): TGTGCTAGTGGTTTGCTAGATATCACTGAAGCTTTCTTT. V gene TRBV12-5 combines with J gene TRBJ1-1, with D uncertain. Germline values: CDR1 LGHNT, CDR2 FRNRAP. The CDR3 contains 13 residues. The V and J ends lost 2 bases and 4 bases respectively, with 8 bases between them.

Concerning this clone itself: Other DNA sequences in this sample translate to the same CDR3. Here the CDR3 DNA reads TGTGCCAGTAGTGGGGGGGCACAAGAGACCCAGTACTTC. Protein product: CASSGGAQETQYF. The chain has TRBV19 and TRBJ2-5; TRBD2 is a possible D gene (7 bases). Germline assignment: CDR1 LNHDA and CDR2 SQIVND (reference sequence). The germline V and J ends were trimmed by 5 bases and 2 bases, with 9 bases remaining between them. There are 13 residues in the CDR3.

The chain employs TRBV4-1 and TRBJ2-2; the match to TRBD1 covers 8 bases. CDR3 length: 17 amino acids. Germline V lookup: CDR1 MGHRA, CDR2 YSYEKL. The ends lost 1 base at V and 0 bases at J; junction bases unmatched: 4. The CDR3 is CASSQGDRHTNTGELFF. The CDR3 coding sequence is TGCGCCAGCAGCCAAGGGGACAGGCACACGAACACCGGGGAGCTGTTTTTT.

This sequence joins TRBV3-1 (or the pseudogene TRBV3-2) and TRBJ2-2; TRBD1 aligns across 7 bases. Per germline, CDR1 LGHDT and CDR2 YNNKEL (reference sequence). V gave up 2 bases and J gave up 6 bases; unmatched junction bases: 3. The CDR3 contains 14 residues. In nucleotides, the CDR3 is TGTGCCAGCAGCCAACGAGGGGGCGCCGGGGAGCTGTTTTTT. This translates into CASSQRGGAGELFF.

The CDR3 DNA reads TGTGCCAGCAGCTCCCGATCCGACAGGACAGGAGAGACCCAGTACTTC. This codes for CASSSRSDRTGETQYF. J is TRBJ2-5 and V is TRBV13, with 7 bases that match TRBD1. This CDR3 region has 16 residues. Trimming took 4 bases from V and 4 from J; bases not matched to a gene: 12. CDR1 and CDR2 from the germline V gene are PRHDT and FYEKMQ (reference sequence).

The rearrangement links TRBV28 to TRBJ1-2; D gene ambiguous. CDR1 MDHEN and CDR2 SYDVKM come from the germline V gene. This CDR3 region has 13 residues. Trimming removed 9 bases from V and 6 bases from J, with 17 bases in between. CDR3 in amino acids: CASKEKAADGYTF. CDR3 sequence (DNA): TGTGCCAGTAAAGAGAAGGCTGCGGATGGCTACACCTTC.

This clone was observed a single time. This chain uses TRBV6-4 with TRBJ2-3; tentative D call: TRBD2 (5 bases). The germline CDR1 and CDR2 sequences are MRHNA and SNTAGT. The CDR3 is made up of 17 amino acids. The V gene lost 7 bases and the J gene lost 2 bases, with 22 bases spanning the gap. Here the CDR3 DNA reads TGTGCCAGCATCACGGACCAGCGAGGGATTTACACAGATACGCAGTATTTT. Its translation is CASITDQRGIYTDTQYF.

In its sample, this clone was seen a few times. The genes are TRBV10-1 and TRBJ2-3, with TRBD1 matching 9 bases. Germline V gene lookup returns CDR1 WNHNN and CDR2 SYGVQD (reference sequence). The CDR3 contains 13 residues. The chain's CDR3 is CATRDRVTDTQYF. Written as DNA, the CDR3 is TGCGCAACCCGGGACAGGGTGACAGATACGCAGTATTTT.

The J gene is TRBJ1-1, the V gene TRBV5-1; TRBD1 is a possible D gene (5 bases). This CDR3 region has 14 residues. Germline CDR1 reads SGHRS; CDR2 reads YFSETQ. The germline V and J ends were trimmed by 4 bases and 1 base, with 11 bases remaining between them. The CDR3 nucleotides are TGCGCCAGCAGCCAGCAGGGAGGGAACACTGAAGCTTTCTTT. Translated, it gives CASSQQGGNTEAFF.

This clone was counted once. The chain employs TRBV28 and TRBJ2-7; 8 bases line up with TRBD2. There are 14 residues in the CDR3. Germline V lookup: CDR1 MDHEN, CDR2 SYDVKM. After removal of 7 bases from V and 4 bases from J, the junction contained 9 bases not matched to a gene. In DNA form, the CDR3 reads TGTGCCAGCACCCCAGCGGGGGCGGGTTACGAGCAGTACTTC. It specifies CASTPAGAGYEQYF.

The V call is TRBV3-1 (or the pseudogene TRBV3-2), the J call TRBJ2-5; a weak D match, TRBD2 (6 bases). There are 15 residues in the CDR3. V lost 2 bases, J lost 2 bases, and 12 bases lay in between. Germline V gene sequence: CDR1 LGHDT, CDR2 YNNKEL (reference sequence). DNA for the CDR3: TGTGCCAGCAGCCAACCGGGACGGGGGCAAGAGACCCAGTACTTC. It is translated as CASSQPGRGQETQYF.

The chain recombines TRBV7-3 with TRBJ1-2, with D perhaps matching TRBD1 (6 bases). Trimming stripped 4 bases from V and 3 bases from J, with 12 bases between. The CDR3 loop spans 14 amino acids. Germline-derived CDR1 and CDR2 are SGHTA and FQGTGA. The CDR3 is CASSSKGQDYGYTF. The CDR3 DNA is TGTGCCAGCAGCTCCAAGGGACAAGACTATGGCTACACCTTC.

V gene TRBV6-6 combines with J gene TRBJ1-1; D is ambiguous. CDR3 size: 16 residues. Trimming removed 3 bases at V and 1 base at J, with 15 bases between. CDR1 and CDR2 (germline): MNHNY, SVGAGI (reference sequence). CDR3 sequence reads: CASSYSGILGNTEAFF. In DNA form, the CDR3 reads TGTGCCAGCAGTTATTCCGGGATTTTGGGGAACACTGAAGCTTTCTTT.

The chain is built from TRBV4-3 and TRBJ2-3, with 7 bases that match TRBD1. There are 17 residues in the CDR3. With 0 bases clipped from V and 2 bases from J, the junction kept 8 bases outside the gene matches. The germline gives CDR1 LGHNA, CDR2 YSLEER. DNA of the CDR3: TGCGCCAGCAGCCAAGAAAGGACAGGACCAATCACAGATACGCAGTATTTT. Amino acids: CASSQERTGPITDTQYF.

The chain joins TRBV4-3 to TRBJ1-3, with 7 positions matching TRBD1. Germline-derived CDR1 and CDR2 are LGHNA and YSLEER. With V trimmed by 0 bases and J by 2 bases, 4 bases remained unmatched. The CDR3 has 16 residues. The CDR3 here is CASSQDRQGAGNTIYF. The CDR3 region has the DNA TGCGCCAGCAGCCAAGATAGGCAGGGGGCTGGAAACACCATATATTTT.

The chain has TRBV9 and TRBJ2-7, with a possible D match to TRBD2 (6 bases). Per germline, CDR1 SGDLS and CDR2 YYNGEE. Between the trimmed V and J ends, which lost 0 bases and 1 base, there was a span of 20 bases. The CDR3 spans 18 residues. The CDR3 DNA sequence: TGTGCCAGCAGCGTAGAAGGCGCGGGGCTAGGGGTATCCTACGAGCAGTACTTC. It is translated as CASSVEGAGLGVSYEQYF.

A single count supports this clone. This chain links TRBV7-2 with TRBJ2-5, with D possibly TRBD1 on 5 matching bases. CDR1 and CDR2 (germline): SGHTA, FQGNSA. Trimming took 3 bases from V and 4 from J, leaving 12 bases between them. The CDR3 length is 14 residues. CDR3 in amino acids: CASSFRVSAETQYF. The CDR3 coding sequence is TGTGCCAGCAGCTTCAGGGTTTCTGCAGAGACCCAGTACTTC.

This clone turned up a few times. The chain uses TRBV3-1 (or the pseudogene TRBV3-2) and TRBJ2-1; 8 nucleotides line up with TRBD2. Per the germline V gene, CDR1 is LGHDT and CDR2 is YNNKEL (reference sequence). The CDR3 runs 16 residues. J was trimmed by 3 bases and V by 1 base; bases with no gene match: 5. The CDR3 region is CASSQGSGGYYNEQFF. The DNA for the CDR3 is TGTGCCAGCAGCCAAGGGAGCGGGGGCTACTACAATGAGCAGTTCTTC.